This T cell receptor beta chain was identified in a study of PD-L1 blockade in urothelial cancer. TCRdb's table, derived via immunoSEQ multiplex PCR, lists solely in-frame clones and lacks some. The repertoire holds 70,000 to 95,000 clones, with roughly nine tenths as singletons. The length of the CDR3 is 12 residues. Germline-derived CDR1 and CDR2 are SEHNR and FQNEAQ (reference sequence). Trimming removed 6 bases at V and 9 bases at J, with 12 bases between. As for time point: pretreatment peripheral blood. The sample in question was PBMCs, obtained around atezolizumab (anti-PD-L1) treatment. The TCR comes from a woman older than 75 with urothelial cancer. The rearrangement joins TRBV7-9 to TRBJ2-1; D is unclear. The CDR3 is CASSFMEIEQFF. DNA of the CDR3: TGTGCCAGCAGTTTCATGGAGATTGAGCAGTTCTTC.